This TCR beta chain was recorded in a study of cytomegalovirus exposure and HLA in healthy donors. Study results and caveats: What a later analysis reportedly showed was that an Asian-associated ancestry cluster had fewer N-insertions than the 666-donor mean.

Donors sampled were nominally healthy, though unrecorded immune exposures were likely. This clone was detected only once. What it binds is unknown. Trimming at V came to 3 bases and at J to 5 bases, leaving 13 bases not matched to a gene. CDR3 length equals 17 residues. Looked up from germline, CDR1 is LGHNA and CDR2 is YNFKEQ. PCR amplification relied on 60 Vbeta primers (plus 13 Jbeta primers). Assay: immunoSEQ multiplex PCR; the TCRdb copy retains only in-frame clones and omits some. Here the sample spans roughly 200,000 clones, 75% to 80% being singletons. This chain joins TRBV4-2 and TRBJ2-5; the match to TRBD1 covers 9 bases. The source material was PBMCs. This receptor was taken from a woman in her 30s in good health and CMV-seropositive. CDR3 bases: TGTGCCAGCAGCCACCCACAGGGGGCCACGGGCGGTGAGACCCAGTACTTC. Protein sequence: CASSHPQGATGGETQYF.